The rows below give T cell receptor beta chains drawn from one sample of a study of T-cell reconstitution after alpha-beta-depleted transplantation in children. TCRdb reanalysed the PCR reads using MiXCR and keeps one entry per CDR3 protein. The data show about 830,000 distinct CDR3 sequences, roughly 15% seen once. Material: PBMCs, mostly from graft donor cells, obtained 360 days after TCRalphabeta/CD19-depleted stem cell transplant. The receptors here all came from a male patient younger than 18 who had a stem cell transplant for acute lymphoblastic leukemia, so the T cells may come from the graft donor. Each CDR3 is given with its conserved first and last residue. A D gene is named only where the DNA matches it firmly. Size is stated for part of the rows, as once, few or many counts, or as a class when the clone is expanded.

TGTGCCAGCTCAACATTGATCGAAGAGCAGTTCTTC	CASSTLIEEQFF	.	TRBJ2-1	TRBV28	few
TGTGCCAGCACGGGACAGAGGAATTCACCCCTCCACTTT	CASTGQRNSPLHF	TRBD1	TRBJ1-6	TRBV28	.
TGTGCCAGCAGCAATCCGAGACAGGGCTTCTACGAGCAGTACTTC	CASSNPRQGFYEQYF	TRBD1	TRBJ2-7	TRBV7-8	.
TGTGCTAGTGGTCCCTTCGGGACGCGCAACGATACGCAGTATTTT	CASGPFGTRNDTQYF	.	TRBJ2-3	TRBV12-5	few
TGTGCCAGCAGTTTATCCCAGCGGGAGGGTTTCCCCTCCTTCTCTGGGGCCAACGTCCTGACTTTC	CASSLSQREGFPSFSGANVLTF	TRBD2	TRBJ2-6	TRBV27	.
TGTGCCAGCAGTGAAAGCTCTAGGGCAGGGTTCCAAGAGACCCAGTACTTC	CASSESSRAGFQETQYF	.	TRBJ2-5	TRBV2	few
TGCGCCAGCAGCTTTGACAGGGGGGCCCTCGCAGATACGCAGTATTTT	CASSFDRGALADTQYF	TRBD1	TRBJ2-3	TRBV5-1	.
TGTGCCAGCAGCCACGGGAAAACTAGCTCCTATAATTCACCCCTCCACTTT	CASSHGKTSSYNSPLHF	.	TRBJ1-6	TRBV14	few
TGTGCCAGCAGCCCACGGACAGGGGGCGGTGGGGCCAACGTCCTGACTTTC	CASSPRTGGGGANVLTF	TRBD1	TRBJ2-6	TRBV5-5	.
TGCAGTGCTAAATACCCTGACAGGCCCACATTAAATCAGCCCCAGCATTTT	CSAKYPDRPTLNQPQHF	.	TRBJ1-5	TRBV20-1	.
TGCGCCAGCAGCCAAACATGGGTTGATCAGCCCCAGCATTTT	CASSQTWVDQPQHF	.	TRBJ1-5	TRBV4-1	few
TGTGCCAGCAGCCACGACAGGGCCTTTAGCAATCAGCCCCAGCATTTT	CASSHDRAFSNQPQHF	TRBD1	TRBJ1-5	TRBV7-8	.
TGTGCCAGCAGCGTGACGCTGGGAGGGCGTCGGGAGACCCAGTACTTC	CASSVTLGGRRETQYF	TRBD2	TRBJ2-5	TRBV9	.
TGCGCCAGCAGCTTGGGCGGGAATGAGCAGTTCTTC	CASSLGGNEQFF	.	TRBJ2-1	TRBV5-1	many
TGTGCCAGCAGCTTACAGGTTGACTACGAGCAGTACTTC	CASSLQVDYEQYF	.	TRBJ2-7	TRBV13	few
TGTGCCAGCAGCCCGAGGTCCGGAGGGGGCGCCGCAGATACGCAGTATTTT	CASSPRSGGGAADTQYF	.	TRBJ2-3	TRBV4-2	.
TGTGCCAGCAGTTTTCGGACAGGGACGGGGGCCAACGTCCTGACTTTC	CASSFRTGTGANVLTF	TRBD1	TRBJ2-6	TRBV6-5	.
TGTGCCAGCAGTTACTTTGTCTCGGGGGCCTACGAGCAGTACTTC	CASSYFVSGAYEQYF	.	TRBJ2-7	TRBV6-5	few
TGTGCCAGCAGCTCGGGCTTACCGCAAGAGACCCAGTACTTC	CASSSGLPQETQYF	.	TRBJ2-5	TRBV7-9	.
TGTGCCATCAGCCCCGGGAGCCTTGGCTACACCTTC	CAISPGSLGYTF	.	TRBJ1-2	TRBV10-3	few
TGCGCCAGCAGCGCCGTGACTAGCGGGGCGCAGTATTTT	CASSAVTSGAQYF	TRBD2	TRBJ2-3	TRBV5-1	few
TGTGGGAACACTGAAGCTTTCTTT	CGNTEAFF	.	TRBJ1-1	TRBV15	many
TGTGCCACCAGCAGAGAACGAACAGATCCGAGTACCAAAAACATTCAGTACTTC	CATSRERTDPSTKNIQYF	.	TRBJ2-4	TRBV15	.
TGCGCCAGCTCAGCGGCCGGGGAGCTGTTTTTT	CASSAAGELFF	.	TRBJ2-2	TRBV10-2	few
TGTGCCAGCAGCGTTACCCCGGGACAGATCGAAGCTTTCTTT	CASSVTPGQIEAFF	TRBD1	TRBJ1-1	TRBV9	.
TGTGCCAGCAGCCCAACCCCGGGACAAGCGCGCAATGAGCAGTTCTTC	CASSPTPGQARNEQFF	.	TRBJ2-1	TRBV7-3	.
TGTGCCAGCTCACCGTTGGGTAAAAGGCTCTCTGGAAACACCATATATTTT	CASSPLGKRLSGNTIYF	.	TRBJ1-3	TRBV18	.
TGCAGTGCTAGAAAGACAGGGACCCCCTACGAGCAGTACTTC	CSARKTGTPYEQYF	TRBD1	TRBJ2-7	TRBV20-1	.
TGTGCCAGTAGAAGTTCCCCTGACGAGCAGTACTTC	CASRSSPDEQYF	.	TRBJ2-7	TRBV19	.
TGCGCCAGCAGCCAACAGACAAGACTCTACGAGCAGTACTTC	CASSQQTRLYEQYF	.	TRBJ2-7	TRBV4-1	many
TGTGCCAGCAGTTGGACAGGGGGCTGGTATGGCTACACCTTC	CASSWTGGWYGYTF	TRBD1	TRBJ1-2	TRBV27	few
TGTGCCAGCAGCGCCCTGCCCATTAGCCTCTATGAGCAGTTCTTC	CASSALPISLYEQFF	.	TRBJ2-1	TRBV9	.
TGTGCCACCAGTGTAGCGAACACCGGGGAGCTGTTTTTT	CATSVANTGELFF	.	TRBJ2-2	TRBV24-1	few
TGTGCCAGCACCCAAATAGGGGGCACAGATACGCAGTATTTT	CASTQIGGTDTQYF	.	TRBJ2-3	TRBV12-3/TRBV12-4	.
TGTGCCAGCAGCTTAGGGCTAGCAATAATCACAGATACGCAGTATTTT	CASSLGLAIITDTQYF	.	TRBJ2-3	TRBV7-9	many
TGTGCCACCAGCAGAGATAATCTAGCGGACTCCTACGAGCAGTACTTC	CATSRDNLADSYEQYF	TRBD2	TRBJ2-7	TRBV15	.
TGCAGTGAGACTAGCGGGAGATACGAGCAGTACTTC	CSETSGRYEQYF	TRBD2	TRBJ2-7	TRBV20-1	.